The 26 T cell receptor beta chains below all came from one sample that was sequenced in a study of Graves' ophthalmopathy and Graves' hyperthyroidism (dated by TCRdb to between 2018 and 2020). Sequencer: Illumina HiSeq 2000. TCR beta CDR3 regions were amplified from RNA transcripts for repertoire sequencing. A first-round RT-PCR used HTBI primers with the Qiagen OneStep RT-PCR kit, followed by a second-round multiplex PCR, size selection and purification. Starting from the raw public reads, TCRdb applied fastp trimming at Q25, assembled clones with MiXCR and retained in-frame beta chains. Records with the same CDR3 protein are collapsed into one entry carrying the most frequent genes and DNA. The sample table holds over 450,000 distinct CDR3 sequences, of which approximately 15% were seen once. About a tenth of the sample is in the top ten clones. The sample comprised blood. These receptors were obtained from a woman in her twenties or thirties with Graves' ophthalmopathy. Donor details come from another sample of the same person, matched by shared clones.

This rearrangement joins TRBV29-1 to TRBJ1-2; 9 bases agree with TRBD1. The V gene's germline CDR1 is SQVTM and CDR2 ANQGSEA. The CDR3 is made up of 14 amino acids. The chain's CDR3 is CSGRTGEDNYGYTF. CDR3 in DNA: TGCAGTGGAAGGACAGGGGAGGATAACTATGGCTACACCTTC.

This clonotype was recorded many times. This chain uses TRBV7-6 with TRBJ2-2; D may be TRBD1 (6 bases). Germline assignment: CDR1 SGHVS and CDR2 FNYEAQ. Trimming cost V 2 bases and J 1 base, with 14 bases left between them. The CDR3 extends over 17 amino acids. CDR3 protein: CASSLPTGFRNTGELFF. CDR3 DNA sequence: TGTGCCAGCAGCTTACCCACAGGGTTTCGGAACACCGGGGAGCTGTTTTTT.

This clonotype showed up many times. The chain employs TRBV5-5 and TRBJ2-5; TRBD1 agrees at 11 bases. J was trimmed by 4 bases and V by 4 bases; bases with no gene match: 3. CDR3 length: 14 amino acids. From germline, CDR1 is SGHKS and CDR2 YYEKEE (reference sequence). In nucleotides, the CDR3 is TGTGCCAGCAGCGGGACAGGGGGGGCAGAGACCCAGTACTTC. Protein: CASSGTGGAETQYF.

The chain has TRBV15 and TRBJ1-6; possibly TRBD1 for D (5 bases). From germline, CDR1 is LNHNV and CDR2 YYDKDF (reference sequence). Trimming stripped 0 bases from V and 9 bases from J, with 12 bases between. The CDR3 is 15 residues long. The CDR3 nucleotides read TGTGCCACCAGCAGAGATCGTGGGGGATCTTCACCCCTCCACTTT. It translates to CATSRDRGGSSPLHF.

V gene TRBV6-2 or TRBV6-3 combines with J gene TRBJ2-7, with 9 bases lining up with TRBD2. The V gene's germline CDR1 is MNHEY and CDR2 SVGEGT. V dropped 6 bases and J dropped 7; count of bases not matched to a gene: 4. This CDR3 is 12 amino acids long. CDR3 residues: CASRTLAGEQYF. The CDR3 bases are TGTGCCAGCAGGACCCTAGCGGGGGAGCAGTACTTC.

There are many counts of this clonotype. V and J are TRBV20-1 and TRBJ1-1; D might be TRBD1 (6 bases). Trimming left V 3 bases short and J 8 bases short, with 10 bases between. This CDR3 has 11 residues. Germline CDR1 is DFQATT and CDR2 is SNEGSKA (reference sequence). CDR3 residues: CSARVQGEAFF. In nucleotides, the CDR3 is TGCAGTGCTAGGGTACAGGGAGAAGCTTTCTTT.

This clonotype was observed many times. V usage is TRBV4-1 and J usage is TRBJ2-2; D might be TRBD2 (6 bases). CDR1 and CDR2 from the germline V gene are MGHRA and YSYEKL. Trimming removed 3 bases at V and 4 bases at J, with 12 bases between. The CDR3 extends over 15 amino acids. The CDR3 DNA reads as TGCGCCAGCAGCCATCGTAGCGGTCTCACCGGGGAGCTGTTTTTT. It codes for CASSHRSGLTGELFF.

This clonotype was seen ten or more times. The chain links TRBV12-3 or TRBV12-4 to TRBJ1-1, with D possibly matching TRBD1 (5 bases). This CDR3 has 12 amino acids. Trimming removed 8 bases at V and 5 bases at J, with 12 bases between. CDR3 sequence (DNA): TGTGCCAGCGTGAGGGGTTGGACTGAAGCTTTCTTT. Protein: CASVRGWTEAFF.

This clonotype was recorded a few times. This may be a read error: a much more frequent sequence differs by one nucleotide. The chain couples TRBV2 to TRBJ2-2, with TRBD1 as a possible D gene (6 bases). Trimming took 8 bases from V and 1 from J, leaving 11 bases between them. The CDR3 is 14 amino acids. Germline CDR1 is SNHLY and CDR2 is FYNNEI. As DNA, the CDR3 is TGTGCCAGCGGTTGGGGGCGGAACACCGGGGAGCTGTTTTTT. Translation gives CASGWGRNTGELFF. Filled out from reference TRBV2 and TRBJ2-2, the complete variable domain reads EPEVTQTPSHQVTQMGQEVILRCVPISNHLYFYWYRQILGQKVEFLVSFYNNEISEKSEIFDDQFSVERPDGSNFTLKIRSTKLEDSAMYFCASGWGRNTGELFFGEGSRLTVL.

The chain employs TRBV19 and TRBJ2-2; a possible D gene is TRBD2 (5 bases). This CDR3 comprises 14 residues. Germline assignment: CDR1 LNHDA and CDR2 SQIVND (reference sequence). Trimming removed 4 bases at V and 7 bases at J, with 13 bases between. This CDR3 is CASSSGYGVGELFF. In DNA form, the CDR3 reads TGTGCCAGTAGTAGCGGGTACGGCGTCGGGGAGCTGTTTTTT.

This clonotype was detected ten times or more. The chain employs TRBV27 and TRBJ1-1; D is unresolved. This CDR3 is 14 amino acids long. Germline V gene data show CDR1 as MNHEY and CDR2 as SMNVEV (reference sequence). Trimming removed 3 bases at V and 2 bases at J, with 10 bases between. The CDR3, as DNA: TGTGCCAGCAGTTTGTCGCACCGAAACACTGAAGCTTTCTTT. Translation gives CASSLSHRNTEAFF.

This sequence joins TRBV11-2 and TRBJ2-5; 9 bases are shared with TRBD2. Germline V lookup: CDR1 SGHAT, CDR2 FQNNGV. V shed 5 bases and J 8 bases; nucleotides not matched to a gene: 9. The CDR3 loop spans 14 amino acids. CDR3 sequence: CASSPSGVKVTQYF. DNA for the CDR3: TGTGCCAGCAGCCCTAGCGGGGTTAAAGTAACCCAGTACTTC.

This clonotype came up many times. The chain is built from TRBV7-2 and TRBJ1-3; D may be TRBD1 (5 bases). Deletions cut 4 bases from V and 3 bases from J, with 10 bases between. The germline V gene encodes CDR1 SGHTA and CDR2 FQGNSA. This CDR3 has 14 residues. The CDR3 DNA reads TGTGCCAGCAGCTCCCCCAGGGATGGAAACACCATATATTTT. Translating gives CASSSPRDGNTIYF. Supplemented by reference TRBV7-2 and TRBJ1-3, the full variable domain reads GAGVSQSPSNKVTEKGKDVELRCDPISGHTALYWYRQSLGQGLEFLIYFQGNSAPDKSGLPSDRFSAERTGGSVSTLTIQRTQQEDSAVYLCASSSPRDGNTIYFGEGSWLTVV.

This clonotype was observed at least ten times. The CDR3 DNA reads as TGTGCCAGCTCCCCCACAGGGGGCGATGGCTACACCTTC. Translation gives CASSPTGGDGYTF. The V and J genes are TRBV18 and TRBJ1-2, with TRBD1 identical over 9 bases. The germline V gene encodes CDR1 KGHSH and CDR2 LQKENI. V trimming: 6 bases; J trimming: 6 bases; junction bases outside the gene matches: 5. This CDR3 spans 13 amino acids.

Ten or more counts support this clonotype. DNA for the CDR3: TGTGCCAGCAGGGTGGCGGGGGAGCTGTTTTTT. Translated: CASRVAGELFF. The rearrangement uses TRBV28 and TRBJ2-2; the D is unclear. CDR3 size: 11 residues. Trimming removed 6 bases from V and 8 bases from J, with 7 bases in between. Germline V gene lookup returns CDR1 MDHEN and CDR2 SYDVKM.

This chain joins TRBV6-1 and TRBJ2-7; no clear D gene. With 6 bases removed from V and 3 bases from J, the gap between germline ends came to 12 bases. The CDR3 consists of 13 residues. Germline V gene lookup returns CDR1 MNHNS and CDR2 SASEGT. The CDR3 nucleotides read TGTGCCAGCAGGGGAACAACGAACTACGAGCAGTACTTC. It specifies CASRGTTNYEQYF.

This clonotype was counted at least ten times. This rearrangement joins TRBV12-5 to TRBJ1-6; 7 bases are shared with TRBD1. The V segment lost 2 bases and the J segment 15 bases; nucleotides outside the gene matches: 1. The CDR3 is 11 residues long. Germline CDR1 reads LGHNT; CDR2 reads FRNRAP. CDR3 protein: CASGLTGDLHF. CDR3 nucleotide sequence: TGTGCTAGTGGTTTGACAGGGGACCTCCACTTT.

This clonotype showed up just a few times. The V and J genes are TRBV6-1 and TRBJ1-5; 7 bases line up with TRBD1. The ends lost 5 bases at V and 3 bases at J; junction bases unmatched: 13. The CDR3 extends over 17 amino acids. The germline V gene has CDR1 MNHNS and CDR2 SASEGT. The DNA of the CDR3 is TGTGCCAGCAGTCCCCGGACAGGCAATACGATCAATCAGCCCCAGCATTTT. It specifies CASSPRTGNTINQPQHF.

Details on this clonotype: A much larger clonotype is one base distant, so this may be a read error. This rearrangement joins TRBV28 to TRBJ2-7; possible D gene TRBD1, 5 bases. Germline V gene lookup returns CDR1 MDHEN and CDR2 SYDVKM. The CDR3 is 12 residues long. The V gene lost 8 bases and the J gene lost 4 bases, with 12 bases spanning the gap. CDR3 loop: CASGSGMYEQYF. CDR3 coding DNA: TGTGCCAGCGGGTCAGGGATGTACGAGCAGTACTTC. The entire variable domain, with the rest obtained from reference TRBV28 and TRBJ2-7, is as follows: DVKVTQSSRYLVKRTGEKVFLECVQDMDHENMFWYRQDPGLGLRLIYFSYDVKMKEKGDIPEGYSVSREKKERFSLILESASTNQTSMYLCASGSGMYEQYFGPGTRLTVT.

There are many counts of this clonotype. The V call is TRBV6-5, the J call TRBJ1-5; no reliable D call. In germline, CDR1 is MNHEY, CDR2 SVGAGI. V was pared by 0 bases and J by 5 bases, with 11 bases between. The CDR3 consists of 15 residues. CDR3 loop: CASSYSTMGDQPQHF. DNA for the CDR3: TGTGCCAGCAGTTACTCCACAATGGGAGATCAGCCCCAGCATTTT.

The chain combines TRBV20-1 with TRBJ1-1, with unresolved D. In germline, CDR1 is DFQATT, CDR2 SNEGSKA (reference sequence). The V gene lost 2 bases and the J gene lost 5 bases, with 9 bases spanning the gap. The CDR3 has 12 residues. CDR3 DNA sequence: TGCAGTGCTAGACAACCCGAAACTGAAGCTTTCTTT. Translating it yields CSARQPETEAFF.

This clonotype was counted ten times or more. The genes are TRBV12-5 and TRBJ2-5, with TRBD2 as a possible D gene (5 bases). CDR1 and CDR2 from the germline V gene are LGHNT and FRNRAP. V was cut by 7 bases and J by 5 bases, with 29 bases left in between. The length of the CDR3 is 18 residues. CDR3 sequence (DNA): TGTGCTAGTGCCCACGGGGTTGACCCGAGAGACTCGAGGGAGACCCAGTACTTC. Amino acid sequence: CASAHGVDPRDSRETQYF.

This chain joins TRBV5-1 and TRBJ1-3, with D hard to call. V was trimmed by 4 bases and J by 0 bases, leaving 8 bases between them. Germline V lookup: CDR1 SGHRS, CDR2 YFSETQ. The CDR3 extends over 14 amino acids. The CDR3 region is CASSPGISGNTIYF. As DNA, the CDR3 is TGCGCCAGCAGCCCGGGGATCTCTGGAAACACCATATATTTT.

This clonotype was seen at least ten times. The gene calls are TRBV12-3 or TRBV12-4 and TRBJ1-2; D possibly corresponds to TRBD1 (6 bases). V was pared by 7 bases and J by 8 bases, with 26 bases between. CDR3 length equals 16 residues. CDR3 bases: TGTGCCAGCATCGGGGGGGGCCTGACCCTCGGTGGGGGCTACACCTTC. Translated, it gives CASIGGGLTLGGGYTF.

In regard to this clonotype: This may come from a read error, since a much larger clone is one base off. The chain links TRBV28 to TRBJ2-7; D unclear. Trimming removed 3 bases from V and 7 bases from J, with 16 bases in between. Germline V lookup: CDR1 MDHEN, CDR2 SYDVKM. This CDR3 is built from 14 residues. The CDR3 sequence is CASSFPAFLYEQYF. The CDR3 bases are TGTGCCAGCAGTTTTCCCGCCTTCTTGTATGAGCAGTACTTC.

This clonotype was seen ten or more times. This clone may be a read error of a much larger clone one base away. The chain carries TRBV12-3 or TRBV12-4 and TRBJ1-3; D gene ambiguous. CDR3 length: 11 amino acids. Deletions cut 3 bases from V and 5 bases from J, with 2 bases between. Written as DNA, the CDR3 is TGTGCCAGCAGTTTTAGAAACACCATATATTTT. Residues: CASSFRNTIYF.